The clone carrying this TCR beta chain turned up a few times. This sample was included in a study of blood T cells in healthy people across ages. CDR3 length: 14 residues. CDR1 and CDR2 (germline): MDHEN, SYDVKM. V was clipped by 8 bases and J by 7 bases; unmatched bases: 10. A J-beta primer mix and a sample-barcoded 5' primer were used in a second PCR of roughly 7 to 12 cycles. MiXCR was run by TCRdb on the 5' RACE reads, yielding one entry per CDR3 protein. The repertoire holds roughly 790,000 distinct CDR3 sequences, with approximately 43% as singletons. Sequences were obtained from blood. The sequence came from a woman aged 60 to 75 in good health. V is TRBV28 and J is TRBJ2-1, with 8 positions matching TRBD2. The CDR3 DNA sequence: TGTGCCAGCTCCATAGCGGGGTCCCAAAATGAGCAGTTCTTC. Protein sequence: CASSIAGSQNEQFF.